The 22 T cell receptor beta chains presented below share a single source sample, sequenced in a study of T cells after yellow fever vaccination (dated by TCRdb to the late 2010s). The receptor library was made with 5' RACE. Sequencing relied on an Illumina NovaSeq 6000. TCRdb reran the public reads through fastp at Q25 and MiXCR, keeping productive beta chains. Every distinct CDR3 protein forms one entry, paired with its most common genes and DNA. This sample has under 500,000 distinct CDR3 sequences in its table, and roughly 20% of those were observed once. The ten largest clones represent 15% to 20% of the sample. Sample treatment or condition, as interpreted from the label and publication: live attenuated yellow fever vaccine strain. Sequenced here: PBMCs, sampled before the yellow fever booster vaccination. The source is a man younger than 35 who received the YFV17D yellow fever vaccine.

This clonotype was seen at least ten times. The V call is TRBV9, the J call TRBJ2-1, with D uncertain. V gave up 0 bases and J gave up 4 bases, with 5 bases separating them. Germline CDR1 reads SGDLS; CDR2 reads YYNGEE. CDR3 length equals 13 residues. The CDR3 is CASSVAGYNEQFF. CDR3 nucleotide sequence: TGTGCCAGCAGCGTAGCCGGGTACAATGAGCAGTTCTTC. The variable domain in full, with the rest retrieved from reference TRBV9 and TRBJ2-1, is DSGVTQTPKHLITATGQRVTLRCSPRSGDLSVYWYQQSLDQGLQFLIQYYNGEERAKGNILERFSAQQFPDLHSELNLSSLELGDSALYFCASSVAGYNEQFFGPGTRLTVL.

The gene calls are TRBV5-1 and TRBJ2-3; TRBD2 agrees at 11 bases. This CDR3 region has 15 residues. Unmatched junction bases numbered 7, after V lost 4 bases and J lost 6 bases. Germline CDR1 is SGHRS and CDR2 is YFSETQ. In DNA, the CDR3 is TGCGCCAGCAGCATTAGCGGGGGGGCTTGGGATACGCAGTATTTT. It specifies CASSISGGAWDTQYF.

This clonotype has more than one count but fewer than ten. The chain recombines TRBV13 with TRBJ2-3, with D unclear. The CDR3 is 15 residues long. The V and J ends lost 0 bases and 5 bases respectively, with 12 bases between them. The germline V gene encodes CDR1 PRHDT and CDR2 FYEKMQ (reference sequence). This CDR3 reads CASSLGTPSGDTQYF. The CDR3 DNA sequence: TGTGCCAGCAGCTTAGGGACGCCATCGGGAGATACGCAGTATTTT.

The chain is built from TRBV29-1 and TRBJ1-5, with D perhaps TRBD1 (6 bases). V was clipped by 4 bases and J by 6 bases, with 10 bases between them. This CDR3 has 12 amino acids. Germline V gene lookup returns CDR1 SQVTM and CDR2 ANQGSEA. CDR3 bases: TGCAGCGTTGGACAGGCGGGTCAGCCCCAGCATTTT. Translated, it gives CSVGQAGQPQHF.

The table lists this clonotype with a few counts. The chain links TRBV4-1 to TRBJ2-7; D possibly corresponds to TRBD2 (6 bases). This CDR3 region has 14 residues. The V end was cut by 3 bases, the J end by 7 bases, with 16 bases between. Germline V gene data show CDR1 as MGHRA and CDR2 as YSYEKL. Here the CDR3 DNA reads TGCGCCAGCAGCCACTCTACGGATCGGGGGGAGCAGTACGTC. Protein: CASSHSTDRGEQYV.

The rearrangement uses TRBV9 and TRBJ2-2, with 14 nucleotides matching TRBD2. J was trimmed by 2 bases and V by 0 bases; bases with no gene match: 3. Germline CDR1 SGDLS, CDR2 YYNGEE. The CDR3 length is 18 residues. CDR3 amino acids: CASSVGTSGGTNTGELFF. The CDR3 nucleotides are TGTGCCAGCAGCGTAGGGACTAGCGGGGGGACAAACACCGGGGAGCTGTTTTTT.

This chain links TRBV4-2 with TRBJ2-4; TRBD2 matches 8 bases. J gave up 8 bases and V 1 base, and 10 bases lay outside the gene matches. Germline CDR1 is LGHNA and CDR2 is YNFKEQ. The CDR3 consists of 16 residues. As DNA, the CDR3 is TGTGCCAGCAGCCAAGCGCCGGGGACGGGAGGGGACATTCAGTACTTC. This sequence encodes CASSQAPGTGGDIQYF.

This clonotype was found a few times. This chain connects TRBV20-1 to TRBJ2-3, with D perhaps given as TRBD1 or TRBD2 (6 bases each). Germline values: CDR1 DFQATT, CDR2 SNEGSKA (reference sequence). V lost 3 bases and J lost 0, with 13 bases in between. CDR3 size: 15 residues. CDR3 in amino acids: CSARPGADSTDTQYF. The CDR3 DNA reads TGCAGTGCTAGGCCGGGGGCCGATAGCACAGATACGCAGTATTTT.

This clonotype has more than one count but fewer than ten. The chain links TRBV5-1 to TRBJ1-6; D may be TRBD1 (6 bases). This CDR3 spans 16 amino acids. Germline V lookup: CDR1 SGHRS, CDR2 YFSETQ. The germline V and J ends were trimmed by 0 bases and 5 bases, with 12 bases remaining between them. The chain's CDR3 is CASSLAAGADNSPLHF. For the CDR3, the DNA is TGCGCCAGCAGCTTGGCCGCGGGGGCGGATAATTCACCCCTCCACTTT.

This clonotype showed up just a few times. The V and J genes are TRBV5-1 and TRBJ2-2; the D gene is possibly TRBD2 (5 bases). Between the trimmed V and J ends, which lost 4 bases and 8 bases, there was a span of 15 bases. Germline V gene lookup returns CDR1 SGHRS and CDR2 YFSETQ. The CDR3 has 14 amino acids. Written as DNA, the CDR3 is TGCGCCAGCAGCCTACCGGACTCTCAGGGGGAGCTGTTTTTT. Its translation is CASSLPDSQGELFF.

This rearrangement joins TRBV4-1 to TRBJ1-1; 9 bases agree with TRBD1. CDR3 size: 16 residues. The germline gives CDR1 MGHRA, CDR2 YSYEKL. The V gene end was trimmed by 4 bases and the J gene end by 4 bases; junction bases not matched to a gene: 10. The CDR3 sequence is CASSPGGTGPGTEAFF. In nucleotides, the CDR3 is TGCGCCAGCAGCCCGGGGGGGACAGGGCCAGGCACTGAAGCTTTCTTT.

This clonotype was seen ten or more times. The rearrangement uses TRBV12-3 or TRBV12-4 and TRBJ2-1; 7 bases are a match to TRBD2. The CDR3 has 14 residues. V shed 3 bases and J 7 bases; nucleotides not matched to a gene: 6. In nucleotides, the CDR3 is TGTGCCAGCAGTTTTTATGGACTAGGGAATGAGCAGTTCTTC. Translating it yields CASSFYGLGNEQFF.

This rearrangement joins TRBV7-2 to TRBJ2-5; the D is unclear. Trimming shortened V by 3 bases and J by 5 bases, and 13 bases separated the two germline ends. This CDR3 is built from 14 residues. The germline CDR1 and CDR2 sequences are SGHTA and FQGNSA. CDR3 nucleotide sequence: TGTGCCAGCAGCTTGATTGCCCTGGGGGAGACCCAGTACTTC. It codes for CASSLIALGETQYF.

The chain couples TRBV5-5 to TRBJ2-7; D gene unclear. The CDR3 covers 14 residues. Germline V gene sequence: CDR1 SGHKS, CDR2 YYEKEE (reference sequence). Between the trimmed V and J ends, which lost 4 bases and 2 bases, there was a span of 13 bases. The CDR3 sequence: CASSAGPTTYEQYF. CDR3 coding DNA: TGTGCCAGCAGCGCCGGACCGACCACCTACGAGCAGTACTTC.

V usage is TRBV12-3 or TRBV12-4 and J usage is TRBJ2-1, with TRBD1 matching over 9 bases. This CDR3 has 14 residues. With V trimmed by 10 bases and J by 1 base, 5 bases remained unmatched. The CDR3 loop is CATRQGVSYNEQFF. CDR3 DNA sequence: TGTGCCACCAGACAGGGGGTATCCTACAATGAGCAGTTCTTC.

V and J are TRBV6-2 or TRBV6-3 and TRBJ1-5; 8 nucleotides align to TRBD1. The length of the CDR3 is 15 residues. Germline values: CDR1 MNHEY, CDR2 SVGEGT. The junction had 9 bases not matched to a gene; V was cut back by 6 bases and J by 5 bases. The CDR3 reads CASSRTGWGHQPQHF. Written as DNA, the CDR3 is TGTGCCAGCAGCAGGACAGGGTGGGGGCATCAGCCCCAGCATTTT.

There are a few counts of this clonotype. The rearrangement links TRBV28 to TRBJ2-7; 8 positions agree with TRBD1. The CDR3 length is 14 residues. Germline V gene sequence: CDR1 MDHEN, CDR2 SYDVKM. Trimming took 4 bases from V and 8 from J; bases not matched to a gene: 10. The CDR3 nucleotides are TGTGCCAGCAGTTCCTCGACAGGGGAGTTCAAGCAGTACGTC. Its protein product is CASSSSTGEFKQYV.

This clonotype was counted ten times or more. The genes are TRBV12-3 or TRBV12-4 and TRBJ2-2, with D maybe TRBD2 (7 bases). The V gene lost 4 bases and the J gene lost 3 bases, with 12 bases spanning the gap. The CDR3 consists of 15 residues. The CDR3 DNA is TGTGCCAGCAGTTGGGGGGGGGCCGACACCGGGGAGCTGTTTTTT. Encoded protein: CASSWGGADTGELFF.

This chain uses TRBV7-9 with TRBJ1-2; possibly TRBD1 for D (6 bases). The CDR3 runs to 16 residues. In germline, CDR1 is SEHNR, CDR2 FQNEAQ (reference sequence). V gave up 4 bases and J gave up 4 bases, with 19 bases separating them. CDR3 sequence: CASSSLDSMSGYGYTF. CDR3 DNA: TGTGCCAGCAGCTCGCTGGACAGCATGTCTGGCTATGGCTACACCTTC.

The CDR3 coding sequence is TGCAGCGTTGAAGTATGGTGGGAAGCTTTCTTT. Translation: CSVEVWWEAFF. The chain is built from TRBV29-1 and TRBJ1-1; D unclear. The CDR3 contains 11 residues. CDR1 is SQVTM, CDR2 ANQGSEA, per germline. V lost 1 base to trimming and J lost 8 bases, with 8 bases between them.

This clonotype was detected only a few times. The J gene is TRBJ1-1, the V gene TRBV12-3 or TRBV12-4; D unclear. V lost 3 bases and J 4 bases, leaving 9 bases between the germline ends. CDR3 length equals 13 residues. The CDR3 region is CASSFYLGTEAFF. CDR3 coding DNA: TGTGCCAGCAGTTTCTACCTTGGCACTGAAGCTTTCTTT.

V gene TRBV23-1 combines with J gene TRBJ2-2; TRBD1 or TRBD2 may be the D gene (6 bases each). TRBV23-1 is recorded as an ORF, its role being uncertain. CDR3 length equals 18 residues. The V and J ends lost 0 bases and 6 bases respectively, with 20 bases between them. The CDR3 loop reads CASSQSALWGDIAGELFF. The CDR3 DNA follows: TGCGCCAGCAGTCAATCGGCTCTTTGGGGGGACATAGCCGGGGAGCTGTTTTTT.